These 21 T cell receptor beta chains came from one sample sequenced in a study of blood T cell repertoires in COVID-19. Method: immunoSEQ multiplex PCR; TCRdb's copy keeps in-frame clones and lacks some. Here the sample spans 200,000 to 250,000 clones, approximately 80% being singletons. Sequenced: peripheral blood. Receptors were obtained from a woman between 45 and 60 years old with acute or convalescent COVID-19.

This clone was detected only once. The chain has TRBV3-1 (or the pseudogene TRBV3-2) and TRBJ2-5; 11 bases align to TRBD2. V gave up 1 base and J gave up 5 bases; unmatched junction bases: 12. Germline assignment: CDR1 LGHDT and CDR2 YNNKEL (reference sequence). The CDR3 is made up of 18 amino acids. The CDR3 here is CASSQVLAGGPVEETQYF. In DNA form, the CDR3 reads TGTGCCAGCAGCCAAGTATTAGCGGGGGGGCCGGTAGAGGAGACCCAGTACTTC.

CDR3 protein: CASSPWDRANTGELFF. The CDR3 DNA is TGTGCCAGCAGCCCCTGGGACAGGGCTAACACCGGGGAGCTGTTTTTT. This sequence joins TRBV14 and TRBJ2-2; 9 bases match TRBD1. The CDR3 totals 16 residues. The ends lost 4 bases at V and 2 bases at J; junction bases unmatched: 5. Looked up from germline, CDR1 is SGHDN and CDR2 is FVKESK.

This sequence joins TRBV12-3 or TRBV12-4 and TRBJ1-2; 7 positions match TRBD1. This CDR3 comprises 13 residues. V was pared by 1 base and J by 5 bases, with 1 base of the junction left unmatched. The CDR3, as DNA: TGTGCCAGCAGTTTAGGGACAGGTTATGGCTACACCTTC. It encodes CASSLGTGYGYTF.

The chain couples TRBV6-5 to TRBJ2-7; TRBD1 agrees at 9 bases. This CDR3 contains 15 residues. The ends lost 0 bases at V and 5 bases at J; junction bases unmatched: 5. Germline CDR1 reads MNHEY; CDR2 reads SVGAGI. DNA for the CDR3: TGTGCCAGCAGTTACTCAGCGGGACAGGGACACGAGCAGTACTTC. It translates to CASSYSAGQGHEQYF.

The V gene is TRBV7-6, the J gene TRBJ2-1; 7 nucleotides agree with TRBD2. Germline CDR1 reads SGHVS; CDR2 reads FNYEAQ. V shed 3 bases and J 6 bases; nucleotides not matched to a gene: 17. CDR3 length equals 18 residues. The chain's CDR3 is CASSLSAPSGGWANEQFF. The DNA for the CDR3 is TGTGCCAGCAGCTTGAGTGCTCCTAGCGGTGGTTGGGCCAATGAGCAGTTCTTC.

This sequence joins TRBV6-2 or TRBV6-3 and TRBJ1-1, with a weak D call TRBD1 (5 bases). V shed 9 bases and J shed 4 bases, with 15 bases lying between them. The germline V gene has CDR1 MNHEY and CDR2 SVGEGT. This CDR3 has 13 residues. CDR3: CASSTGLRTEAFF. The CDR3 region has the DNA TGTGCCAGTAGCACAGGCTTACGCACTGAAGCTTTCTTT.

The V call is TRBV28, the J call TRBJ2-5; 10 bases are a match to TRBD2. Germline values: CDR1 MDHEN, CDR2 SYDVKM. V lost 5 bases to trimming and J lost 4 bases; unmatched junction nucleotides: 13. The CDR3 extends over 17 amino acids. In DNA, the CDR3 is TGTGCCAGCAGTCCCTCTCGGAGCGGGAGGGGAATAGAGACCCAGTACTTC. Its protein product is CASSPSRSGRGIETQYF.

This clone was counted a single time. This CDR3 is CASSTPQRVGGETQYF. For the CDR3, the DNA is TGTGCCAGCAGCACCCCCCAGCGGGTCGGTGGAGAGACCCAGTACTTC. This sequence joins TRBV28 and TRBJ2-5; TRBD2 is a possible D gene (6 bases). The CDR3 extends over 16 amino acids. The V end was cut by 6 bases, the J end by 4 bases, with 21 bases between. Germline CDR1 reads MDHEN; CDR2 reads SYDVKM.

V usage is TRBV12-3 or TRBV12-4 and J usage is TRBJ1-2; D is uncertain. There are 12 residues in the CDR3. Trimming took off 5 bases at V and 8 bases at J, with 12 bases between the two ends. CDR3 in DNA: TGTGCCAGCAGTAGGACGGCGGGAGGCTACACCTTC. The encoded protein is CASSRTAGGYTF.

The V and J genes are TRBV5-1 and TRBJ2-7; maybe TRBD1 (6 bases). CDR1 and CDR2 from the germline V gene are SGHRS and YFSETQ. The V gene lost 6 bases and the J gene lost 2 bases, with 21 bases spanning the gap. The CDR3 is 16 amino acids. CDR3 sequence reads: CASTARGGLTTYEQYF. The CDR3 DNA reads as TGCGCCAGCACGGCGAGAGGGGGTCTCACGACCTACGAGCAGTACTTC.

V is TRBV10-3 and J is TRBJ2-3, with TRBD2 as a possible D gene (6 bases). Germline values: CDR1 ENHRY, CDR2 SYGVKD. The V end was cut by 5 bases, the J end by 0 bases, with 9 bases between. This CDR3 has 14 amino acids. The CDR3, as DNA: TGTGCCATCAGTCCGGGACTTAGCACAGATACGCAGTATTTT. Translated, it gives CAISPGLSTDTQYF.

Here the CDR3 reads CASSPGLAGGEETQYF. CDR3 DNA: TGTGCCAGCAGCCCGGGACTAGCGGGGGGGGAGGAGACCCAGTACTTC. The rearrangement links TRBV4-2 to TRBJ2-5, with 16 positions matching TRBD2. The CDR3 runs 16 residues. V shed 4 bases, J shed 5 bases, and the junction held 4 bases outside the gene matches. Germline CDR1 and CDR2: LGHNA and YNFKEQ.

The chain links TRBV6-5 to TRBJ1-1; D not resolved. The germline gives CDR1 MNHEY, CDR2 SVGAGI. The length of the CDR3 is 14 residues. The V and J ends lost 4 bases and 5 bases respectively, with 14 bases between them. This CDR3 reads CASSFSGLGTEAFF. The CDR3 DNA sequence: TGTGCCAGCAGTTTCAGCGGGCTAGGAACTGAAGCTTTCTTT.

The chain is built from TRBV27 and TRBJ1-6, with D unresolved. Between the trimmed V and J ends, which lost 1 base and 11 bases, there was a span of 12 bases. Germline V gene data show CDR1 as MNHEY and CDR2 as SMNVEV (reference sequence). The CDR3 contains 14 residues. CDR3 nucleotides: TGTGCCAGCAGTTTATATTCCGCGCCAACACCCCTCCACTTT. It specifies CASSLYSAPTPLHF.

The chain carries TRBV7-8 and TRBJ1-2; TRBD1 might be the D (6 bases). The CDR3 is made up of 15 amino acids. Trimming took 1 base from V and 10 from J, leaving 19 bases between them. The germline CDR1 and CDR2 sequences are SGHVS and FQNEAQ. CDR3 sequence: CASSLEGLPKGDYTF. CDR3 sequence (DNA): TGTGCCAGCAGCTTAGAGGGCCTCCCAAAGGGGGACTACACCTTC.

The V gene is TRBV28, the J gene TRBJ2-2; maybe TRBD2 (5 bases). The CDR3 extends over 11 amino acids. Per the germline V gene, CDR1 is MDHEN and CDR2 is SYDVKM. V lost 3 bases, J lost 10 bases, and 6 bases lay in between. The CDR3 region is CASSFREELFF. The CDR3 DNA reads as TGTGCCAGCAGTTTCCGGGAGGAGCTGTTTTTT. The full variable domain, completed using reference TRBV28 and TRBJ2-2, is DVKVTQSSRYLVKRTGEKVFLECVQDMDHENMFWYRQDPGLGLRLIYFSYDVKMKEKGDIPEGYSVSREKKERFSLILESASTNQTSMYLCASSFREELFFGEGSRLTVL.

This clone was seen more than once but under ten times. V and J are TRBV19 and TRBJ1-5, with D maybe TRBD1 (6 bases). Per the germline V gene, CDR1 is LNHDA and CDR2 is SQIVND (reference sequence). The CDR3 loop spans 16 amino acids. V was trimmed by 0 bases and J by 7 bases, leaving 16 bases between them. The CDR3 nucleotides read TGTGCCAGTAGTATAGACGGGCAGGGGCCGGGACAGCCCCAGCATTTT. As protein: CASSIDGQGPGQPQHF.

The rearrangement joins TRBV7-8 to TRBJ2-7; weak D call: TRBD2 (6 bases). The CDR3 runs to 13 residues. Trimming removed 5 bases at V and 4 bases at J, with 12 bases between. Germline CDR1 and CDR2: SGHVS and FQNEAQ. CDR3 protein: CASSPGLTYEQYF. CDR3 DNA sequence: TGTGCCAGCAGCCCGGGACTGACATACGAGCAGTACTTC.

The chain uses TRBV7-2 and TRBJ1-1; D gene unclear. Trimming left V 2 bases short and J 2 bases short, with 12 bases between. This CDR3 comprises 15 residues. Looked up from germline, CDR1 is SGHTA and CDR2 is FQGNSA. CDR3 amino acids: CASSLQLAGNTEAFF. CDR3 DNA: TGTGCCAGCAGCTTACAACTGGCAGGCAACACTGAAGCTTTCTTT.

The chain recombines TRBV3-1 (or the pseudogene TRBV3-2) with TRBJ2-1; 11 nucleotides line up with TRBD2. With 1 base clipped from V and 5 bases from J, the junction kept 4 bases outside the gene matches. CDR3 length: 16 amino acids. Germline V gives CDR1 LGHDT, CDR2 YNNKEL (reference sequence). The CDR3 spells CASSQVLLAGDNEQFF. The CDR3 nucleotides are TGTGCCAGCAGCCAAGTCTTACTAGCGGGGGACAATGAGCAGTTCTTC.

The sample holds a few counts of this clone. In DNA, the CDR3 is TGTGCCAGCAGGCTTAGAAGGACAGAAGGGGGTCAGCCCCAGCATTTT. Amino acids: CASRLRRTEGGQPQHF. The chain couples TRBV28 to TRBJ1-5; a possible D gene is TRBD1 (6 bases). The CDR3 is 16 amino acids. The V end was cut by 6 bases, the J end by 6 bases, with 21 bases between. Germline V CDR1 and CDR2: MDHEN, SYDVKM.